Described below is a single T cell receptor beta chain sequence and its context. The target antigen is unknown. A much larger clonotype is one base distant, so this may be a read error. This sample was taken from a study of blood T cells in healthy people across ages. Regarding the study as a whole: A roughly linear age-dependent decrease characterized TCR beta diversity per million T cells.

The CDR3 contains 15 residues. Between the trimmed V and J ends, which lost 8 bases and 3 bases, there was a span of 17 bases. Primed by a sample-barcoded 5' primer and a J-beta primer mix, a second PCR proceeded for roughly 7 to 12 cycles. Tags on each cDNA molecule came from a template-switch adaptor with 12 random nucleotides. Every sample produced at least 2.5 million CDR3-containing paired-end reads. TCRdb itself ran the 5' RACE reads through MiXCR, one entry per CDR3 protein. This table holds around 800,000 distinct CDR3 sequences, about 53% found once. This TCR was sampled from a man older than 75 in good health. V and J are TRBV12-3 or TRBV12-4 and TRBJ2-1; TRBD1 is a possible D gene (6 bases). Source material: blood. CDR3 in DNA: TGTGCCAGCGGAGGAACAGGGTACGGCTACAATGAGCAGTTCTTC. Its protein is CASGGTGYGYNEQFF.